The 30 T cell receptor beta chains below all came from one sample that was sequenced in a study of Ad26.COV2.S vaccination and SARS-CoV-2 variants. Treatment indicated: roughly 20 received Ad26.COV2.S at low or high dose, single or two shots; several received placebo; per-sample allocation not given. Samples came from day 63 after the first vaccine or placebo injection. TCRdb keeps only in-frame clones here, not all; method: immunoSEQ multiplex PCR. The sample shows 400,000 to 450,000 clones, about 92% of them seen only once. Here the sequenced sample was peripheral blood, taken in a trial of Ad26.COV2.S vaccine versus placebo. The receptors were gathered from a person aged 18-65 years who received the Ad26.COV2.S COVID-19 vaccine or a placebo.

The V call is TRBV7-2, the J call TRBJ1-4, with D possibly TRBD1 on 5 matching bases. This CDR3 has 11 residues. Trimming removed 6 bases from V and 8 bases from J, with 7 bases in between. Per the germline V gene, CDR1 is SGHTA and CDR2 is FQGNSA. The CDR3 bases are TGTGCCAGCAGGGGGGGAGAAAAACTGTTTTTT. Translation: CASRGGEKLFF.

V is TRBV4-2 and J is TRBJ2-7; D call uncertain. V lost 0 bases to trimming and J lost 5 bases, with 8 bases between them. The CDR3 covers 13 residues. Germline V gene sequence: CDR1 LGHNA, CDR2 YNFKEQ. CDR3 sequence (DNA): TGTGCCAGCAGCCAAGATTGGGGTGACGAGCAGTACTTC. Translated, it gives CASSQDWGDEQYF.

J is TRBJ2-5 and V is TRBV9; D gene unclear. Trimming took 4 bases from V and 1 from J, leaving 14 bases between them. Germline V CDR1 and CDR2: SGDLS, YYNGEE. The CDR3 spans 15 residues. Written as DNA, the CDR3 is TGTGCCAGCAGCAATAACGCTGAACCCCAAGAGACCCAGTACTTC. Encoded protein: CASSNNAEPQETQYF. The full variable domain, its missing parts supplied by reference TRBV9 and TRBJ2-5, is DSGVTQTPKHLITATGQRVTLRCSPRSGDLSVYWYQQSLDQGLQFLIQYYNGEERAKGNILERFSAQQFPDLHSELNLSSLELGDSALYFCASSNNAEPQETQYFGPGTRLLVL.

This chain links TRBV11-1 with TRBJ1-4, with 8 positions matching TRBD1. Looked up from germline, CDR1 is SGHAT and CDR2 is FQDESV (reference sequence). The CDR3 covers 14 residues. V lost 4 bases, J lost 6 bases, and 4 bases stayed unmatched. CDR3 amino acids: CASSSGQGDEKLFF. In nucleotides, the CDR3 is TGTGCCAGCAGCTCAGGACAGGGTGATGAAAAACTGTTTTTT.

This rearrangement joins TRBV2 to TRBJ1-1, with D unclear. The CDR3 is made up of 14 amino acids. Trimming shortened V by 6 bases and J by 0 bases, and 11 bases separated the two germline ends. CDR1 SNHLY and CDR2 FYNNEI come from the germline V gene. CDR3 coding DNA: TGTGCCAGCAGACCCGGGCTCTTGAACACTGAAGCTTTCTTT. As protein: CASRPGLLNTEAFF.

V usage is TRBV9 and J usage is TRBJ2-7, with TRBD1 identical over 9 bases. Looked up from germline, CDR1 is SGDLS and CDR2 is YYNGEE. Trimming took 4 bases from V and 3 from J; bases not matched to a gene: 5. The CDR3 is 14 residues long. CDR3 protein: CASSPWDRDYEQYF. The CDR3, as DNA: TGTGCCAGCAGCCCCTGGGACAGGGACTACGAGCAGTACTTC.

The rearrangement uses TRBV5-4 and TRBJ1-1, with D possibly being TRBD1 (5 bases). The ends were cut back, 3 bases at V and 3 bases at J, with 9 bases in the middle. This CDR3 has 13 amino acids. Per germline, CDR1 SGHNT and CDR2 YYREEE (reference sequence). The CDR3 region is CASSSRVDTEAFF. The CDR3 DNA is TGTGCCAGCAGCTCCAGGGTTGACACTGAAGCTTTCTTT. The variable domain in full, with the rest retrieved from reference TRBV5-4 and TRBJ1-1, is ETGVTQSPTHLIKTRGQQVTLRCSSQSGHNTVSWYQQALGQGPQFIFQYYREEENGRGNFPPRFSGLQFPNYSSELNVNALELDDSALYLCASSSRVDTEAFFGQGTRLTVV.

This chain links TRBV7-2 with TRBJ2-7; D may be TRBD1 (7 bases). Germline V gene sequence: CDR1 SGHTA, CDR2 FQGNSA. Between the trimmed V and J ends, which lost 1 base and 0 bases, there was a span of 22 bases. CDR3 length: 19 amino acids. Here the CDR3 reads CASSLVTGEDPLSSYEQYF. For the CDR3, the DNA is TGTGCCAGCAGCTTAGTTACAGGGGAGGATCCCCTAAGCTCCTACGAGCAGTACTTC.

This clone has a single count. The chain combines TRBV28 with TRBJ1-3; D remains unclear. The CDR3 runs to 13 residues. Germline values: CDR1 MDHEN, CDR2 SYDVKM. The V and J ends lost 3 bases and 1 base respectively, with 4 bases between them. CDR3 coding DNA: TGTGCCAGCAGTTTTGCGTCTGGAAACACCATATATTTT. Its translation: CASSFASGNTIYF.

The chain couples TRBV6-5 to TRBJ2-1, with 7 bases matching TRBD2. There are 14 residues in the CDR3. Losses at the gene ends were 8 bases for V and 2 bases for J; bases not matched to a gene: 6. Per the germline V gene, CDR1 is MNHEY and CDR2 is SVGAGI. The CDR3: CASLLAKAYNEQFF. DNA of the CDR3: TGTGCCAGCCTACTAGCGAAGGCCTACAATGAGCAGTTCTTC.

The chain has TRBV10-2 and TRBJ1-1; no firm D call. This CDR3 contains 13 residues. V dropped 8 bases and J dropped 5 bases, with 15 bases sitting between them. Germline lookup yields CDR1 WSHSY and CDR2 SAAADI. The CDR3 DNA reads TGCGCCAGCGACCCTAATAGAGGTACTGAAGCTTTCTTT. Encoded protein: CASDPNRGTEAFF.

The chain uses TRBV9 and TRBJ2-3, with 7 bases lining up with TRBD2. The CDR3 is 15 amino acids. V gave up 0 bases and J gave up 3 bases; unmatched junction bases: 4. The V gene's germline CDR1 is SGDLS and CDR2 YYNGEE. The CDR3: CASSVVGGNTDTQYF. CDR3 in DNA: TGTGCCAGCAGCGTAGTCGGGGGGAATACAGATACGCAGTATTTT.

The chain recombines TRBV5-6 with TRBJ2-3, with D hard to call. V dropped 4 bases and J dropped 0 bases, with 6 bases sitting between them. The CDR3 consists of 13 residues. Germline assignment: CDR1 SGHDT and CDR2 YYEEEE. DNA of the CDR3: TGTGCCAGCAGCAAGGGTAGCACAGATACGCAGTATTTT. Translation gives CASSKGSTDTQYF.

Here the CDR3 reads CASSLSEDGWTGHVNTGELFF. Here the CDR3 DNA reads TGTGCCAGCAGTTTATCGGAAGACGGGTGGACAGGGCACGTGAACACCGGGGAGCTGTTTTTT. The genes are TRBV27 and TRBJ2-2; 8 positions agree with TRBD1. Germline V gene data show CDR1 as MNHEY and CDR2 as SMNVEV (reference sequence). The CDR3 is 21 residues long. Germline trimming cut 0 bases from V and 1 base from J; bases unmatched to any gene: 16.

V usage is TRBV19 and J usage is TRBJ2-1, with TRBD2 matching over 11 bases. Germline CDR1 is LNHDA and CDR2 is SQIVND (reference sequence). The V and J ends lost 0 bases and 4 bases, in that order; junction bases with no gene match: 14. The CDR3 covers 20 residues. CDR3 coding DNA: TGTGCCAGTAGTATAGATCTATCCGGGACAGGGACTAGCGGTTACAATGAGCAGTTCTTC. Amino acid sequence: CASSIDLSGTGTSGYNEQFF.

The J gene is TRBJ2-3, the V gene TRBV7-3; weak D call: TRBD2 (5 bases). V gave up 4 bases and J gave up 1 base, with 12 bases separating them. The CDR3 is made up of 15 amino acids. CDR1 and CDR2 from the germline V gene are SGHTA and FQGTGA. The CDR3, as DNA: TGTGCCAGCAGCTCCACATCGCGGGGCACAGATACGCAGTATTTT. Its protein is CASSSTSRGTDTQYF.

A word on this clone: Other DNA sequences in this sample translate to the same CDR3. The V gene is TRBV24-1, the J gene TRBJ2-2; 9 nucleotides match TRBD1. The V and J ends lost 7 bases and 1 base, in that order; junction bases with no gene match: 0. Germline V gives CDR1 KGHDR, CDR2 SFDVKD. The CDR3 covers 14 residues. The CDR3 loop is CATRGQGNTGELFF. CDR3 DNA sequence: TGTGCCACCAGGGGACAGGGGAACACCGGGGAGCTGTTTTTT.

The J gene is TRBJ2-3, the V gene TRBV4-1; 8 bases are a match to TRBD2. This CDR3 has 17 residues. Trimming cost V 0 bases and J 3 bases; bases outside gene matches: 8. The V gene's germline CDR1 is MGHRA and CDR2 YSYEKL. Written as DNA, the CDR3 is TGCGCCAGCAGCCAAGAAGGGAGCGGGAGTGGTACAGATACGCAGTATTTT. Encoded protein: CASSQEGSGSGTDTQYF.

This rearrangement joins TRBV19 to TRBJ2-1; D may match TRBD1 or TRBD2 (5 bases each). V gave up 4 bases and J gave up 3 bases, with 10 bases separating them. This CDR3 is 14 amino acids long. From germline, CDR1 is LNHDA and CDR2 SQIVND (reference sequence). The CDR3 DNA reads TGTGCCAGTAGTAGGGACGGATACTACAATGAGCAGTTCTTC. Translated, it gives CASSRDGYYNEQFF.

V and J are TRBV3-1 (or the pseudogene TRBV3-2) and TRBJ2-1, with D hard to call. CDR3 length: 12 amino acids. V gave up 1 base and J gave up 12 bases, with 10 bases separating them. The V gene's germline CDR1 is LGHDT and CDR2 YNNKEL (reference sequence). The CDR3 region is CASSQGPRGQFF. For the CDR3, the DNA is TGTGCCAGCAGCCAAGGTCCTCGAGGGCAGTTCTTC.

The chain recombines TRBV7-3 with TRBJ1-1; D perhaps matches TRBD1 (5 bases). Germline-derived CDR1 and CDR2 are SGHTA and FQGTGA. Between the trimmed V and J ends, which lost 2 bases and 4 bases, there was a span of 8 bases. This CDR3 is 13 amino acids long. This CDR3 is CASSLSGITEAFF. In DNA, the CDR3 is TGTGCCAGCAGCTTATCAGGGATCACTGAAGCTTTCTTT.

The CDR3 region has the DNA TGCGCCAGCAGCTTGACAGGAATCTCTGGGGCCAACGTCCTGACTTTC. This encodes CASSLTGISGANVLTF. The chain is built from TRBV5-1 and TRBJ2-6; weak D call: TRBD1 (5 bases). The CDR3 length is 16 residues. The germline CDR1 and CDR2 sequences are SGHRS and YFSETQ. Trimming cost V 1 base and J 0 bases, with 8 bases left between them. The entire variable domain, with the rest obtained from reference TRBV5-1 and TRBJ2-6, is as follows: KAGVTQTPRYLIKTRGQQVTLSCSPISGHRSVSWYQQTPGQGLQFLFEYFSETQRNKGNFPGRFSGRQFSNSRSEMNVSTLELGDSALYLCASSLTGISGANVLTFGAGSRLTVL.

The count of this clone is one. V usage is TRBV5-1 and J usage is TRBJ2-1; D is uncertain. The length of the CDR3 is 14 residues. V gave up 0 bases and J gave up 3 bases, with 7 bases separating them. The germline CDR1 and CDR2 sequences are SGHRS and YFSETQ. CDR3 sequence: CASSLDMYYNEQFF. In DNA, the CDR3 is TGCGCCAGCAGCTTGGATATGTACTACAATGAGCAGTTCTTC.

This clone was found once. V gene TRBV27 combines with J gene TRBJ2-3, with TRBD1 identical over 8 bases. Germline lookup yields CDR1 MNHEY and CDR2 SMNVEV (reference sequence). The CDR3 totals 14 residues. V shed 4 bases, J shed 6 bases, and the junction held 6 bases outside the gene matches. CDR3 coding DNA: TGTGCCAGCAGTTACAGGACAGGGAGCGATACGCAGTATTTT. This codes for CASSYRTGSDTQYF.

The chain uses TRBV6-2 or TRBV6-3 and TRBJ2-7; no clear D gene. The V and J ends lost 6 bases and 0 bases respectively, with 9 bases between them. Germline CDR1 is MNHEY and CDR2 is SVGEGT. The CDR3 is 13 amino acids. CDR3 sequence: CASSAVHSYEQYF. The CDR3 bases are TGTGCCAGCAGCGCGGTCCACTCCTACGAGCAGTACTTC.

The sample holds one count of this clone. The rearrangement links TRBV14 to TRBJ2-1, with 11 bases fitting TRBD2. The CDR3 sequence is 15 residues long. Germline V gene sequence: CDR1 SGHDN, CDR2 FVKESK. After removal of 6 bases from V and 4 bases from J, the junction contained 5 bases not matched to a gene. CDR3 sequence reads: CASSRLAGGYNEQFF. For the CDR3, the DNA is TGTGCCAGCAGTCGCCTAGCGGGAGGATACAATGAGCAGTTCTTC.

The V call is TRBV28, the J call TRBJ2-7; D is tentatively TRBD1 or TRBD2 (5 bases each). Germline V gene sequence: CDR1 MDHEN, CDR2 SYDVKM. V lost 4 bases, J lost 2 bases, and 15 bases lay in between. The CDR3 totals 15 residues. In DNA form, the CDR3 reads TGTGCCAGCAGTTCAGGAGGACACGAGACCTACGAGCAGTACTTC. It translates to CASSSGGHETYEQYF.

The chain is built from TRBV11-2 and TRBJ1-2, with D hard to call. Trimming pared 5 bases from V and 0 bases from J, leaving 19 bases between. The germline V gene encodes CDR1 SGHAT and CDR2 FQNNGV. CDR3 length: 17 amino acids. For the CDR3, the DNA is TGTGCCAGCAGCCCACTGGCCGGGGAGGATTCTAACTATGGCTACACCTTC. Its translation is CASSPLAGEDSNYGYTF.

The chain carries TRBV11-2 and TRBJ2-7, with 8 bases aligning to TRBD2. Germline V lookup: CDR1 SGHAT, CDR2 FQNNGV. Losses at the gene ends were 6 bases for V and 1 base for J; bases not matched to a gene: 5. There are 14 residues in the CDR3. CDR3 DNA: TGTGCCAGCAGATCCGTAGCGGGATCCTACGAGCAGTACTTC. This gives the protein CASRSVAGSYEQYF.

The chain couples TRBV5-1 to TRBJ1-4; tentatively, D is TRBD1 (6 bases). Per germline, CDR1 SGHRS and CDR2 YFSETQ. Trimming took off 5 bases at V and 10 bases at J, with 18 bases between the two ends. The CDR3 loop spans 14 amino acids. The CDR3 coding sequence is TGCGCCAGCAGTCTAGGGGGAGGCGCAGGAAAACTGTTTTTT. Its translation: CASSLGGGAGKLFF.